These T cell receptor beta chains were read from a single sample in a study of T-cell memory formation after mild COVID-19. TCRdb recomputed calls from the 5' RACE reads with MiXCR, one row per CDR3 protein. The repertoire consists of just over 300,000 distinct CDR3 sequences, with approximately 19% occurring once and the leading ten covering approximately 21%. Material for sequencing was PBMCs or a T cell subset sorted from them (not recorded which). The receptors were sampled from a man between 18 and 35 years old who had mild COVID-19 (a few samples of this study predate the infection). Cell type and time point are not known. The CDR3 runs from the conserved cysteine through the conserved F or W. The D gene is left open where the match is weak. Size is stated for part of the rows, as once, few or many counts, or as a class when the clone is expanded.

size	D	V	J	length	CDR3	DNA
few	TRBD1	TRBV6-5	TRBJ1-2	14	CASSRDRGSYGYTF	TGTGCCAGCAGCCGGGACAGGGGGTCCTATGGCTACACCTTC
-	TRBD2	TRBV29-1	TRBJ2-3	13	CSVVLAGSDTQYF	TGCAGCGTTGTACTAGCGGGGTCAGATACGCAGTATTTT
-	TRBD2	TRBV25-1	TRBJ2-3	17	CASSEYGARGGPDTQYF	TGTGCCAGCAGTGAATACGGGGCGCGGGGGGGCCCCGATACGCAGTATTTT
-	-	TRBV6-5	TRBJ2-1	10	CASSPKHKFF	TGTGCCAGCAGTCCGAAACACAAGTTCTTC
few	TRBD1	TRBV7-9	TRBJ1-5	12	CASSSTGPPQHF	TGTGCCAGCAGCTCGACAGGGCCGCCCCAGCATTTT
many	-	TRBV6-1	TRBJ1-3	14	CASSEEEGVNTIYF	TGTGCCAGCAGTGAAGAGGAGGGGGTAAACACCATATATTTT
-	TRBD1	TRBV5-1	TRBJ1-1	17	CASSLRTGPVSDTEAFF	TGCGCCAGCAGCTTACGGACAGGGCCCGTCTCGGACACTGAAGCTTTCTTT
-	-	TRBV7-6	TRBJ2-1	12	CASSVHSHEQFF	TGTGCCAGCAGCGTTCATTCCCATGAGCAGTTCTTC
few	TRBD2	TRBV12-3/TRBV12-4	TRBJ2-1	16	CASRFSGLGNYNEQFF	TGTGCCAGCAGATTCTCGGGACTAGGCAACTACAATGAGCAGTTCTTC
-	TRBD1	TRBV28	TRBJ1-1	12	CAIKTGHTEAFF	TGTGCCATCAAGACAGGGCACACTGAAGCTTTCTTT
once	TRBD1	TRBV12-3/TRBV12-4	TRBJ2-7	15	CASSLDFAGGYEQYF	TGTGCCAGCAGTTTAGACTTTGCAGGGGGCTACGAGCAGTACTTC
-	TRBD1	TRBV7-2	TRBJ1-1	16	CASSWAPGQGNTEAFF	TGTGCCAGCAGCTGGGCTCCAGGACAGGGAAACACTGAAGCTTTCTTT
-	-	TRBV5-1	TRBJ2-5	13	CASTSQPQETQYF	TGCGCCAGCACCTCACAGCCCCAAGAGACCCAGTACTTC
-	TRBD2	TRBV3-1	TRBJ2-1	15	CASSQVNLADNEQFF	TGTGCCAGCAGCCAAGTCAATCTAGCGGACAATGAGCAGTTCTTC
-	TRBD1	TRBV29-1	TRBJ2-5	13	CSVAYGTEETQYF	TGCAGCGTTGCCTACGGGACAGAAGAGACCCAGTACTTC
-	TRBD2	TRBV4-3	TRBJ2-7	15	CASSQDAAGSDEQYF	TGCGCCAGCAGCCAAGACGCAGCGGGGTCCGACGAGCAGTACTTC